The 26 T cell receptor beta chains reported below all come from one sample, sequenced in a study of a mutant IDH1 vaccine in newly diagnosed glioma. These receptors lack a known antigen. The time point was: week 11, during vaccination. All doses held 300 ug of mutant IDH1 20-mer peptide, with topical imiquimod. Libraries were prepared by immunoSEQ multiplex PCR; TCRdb keeps only in-frame clonotypes and omits some of them. Of about 130,000 clones in the sample, about four fifths were seen once. The material was PBMCs, obtained from a glioma patient whose treatment included an IDH1 peptide vaccine. These receptors came from a man in his forties with glioma.

The chain employs TRBV27 and TRBJ1-5, with D possibly TRBD1 on 6 matching bases. This CDR3 has 14 amino acids. V was trimmed by 2 bases and J by 2 bases, leaving 7 bases between them. Germline lookup yields CDR1 MNHEY and CDR2 SMNVEV (reference sequence). The CDR3 loop reads CASSLRQGNQPQHF. In nucleotides, the CDR3 is TGTGCCAGCAGTTTACGACAGGGCAATCAGCCCCAGCATTTT.

The chain recombines TRBV29-1 with TRBJ2-3; tentative D call: TRBD2 (6 bases). Trimming took 3 bases from V and 4 from J, leaving 17 bases between them. The CDR3 is made up of 15 amino acids. Germline lookup yields CDR1 SQVTM and CDR2 ANQGSEA. The CDR3, as DNA: TGCAGCGTTGACTCGGGCGGGAAAGGAGCAGATACGCAGTATTTT. This codes for CSVDSGGKGADTQYF.

This clone was seen a single time. The chain has TRBV29-1 and TRBJ1-5; 8 bases fit TRBD1. V was pared by 6 bases and J by 4 bases, with 8 bases of the junction left unmatched. The germline gives CDR1 SQVTM, CDR2 ANQGSEA. The CDR3 covers 14 residues. The CDR3 DNA follows: TGCAGCGTCCGCGGACAGGGTGGAAATCAGCCCCAGCATTTT. Translated: CSVRGQGGNQPQHF.

This clone has a handful of counts. The CDR3 region is CASSQEWQPSYEQYF. In DNA, the CDR3 is TGCGCCAGCAGCCAAGAGTGGCAGCCTTCCTACGAGCAGTACTTC. V gene TRBV4-1 combines with J gene TRBJ2-7; D not certain. In germline, CDR1 is MGHRA, CDR2 YSYEKL. The CDR3 totals 15 residues. Trimming shortened V by 0 bases and J by 1 base, and 10 bases separated the two germline ends.

The chain recombines TRBV5-6 with TRBJ2-1; 8 bases map to TRBD2. Germline V CDR1 and CDR2: SGHDT, YYEEEE. The trim removed 3 bases at V and 5 bases at J, leaving 7 bases unmatched. CDR3 size: 15 residues. CDR3 in amino acids: CASSSSRGADNEQFF. In DNA form, the CDR3 reads TGTGCCAGCAGCTCATCGCGGGGGGCCGACAATGAGCAGTTCTTC. Full variable domain (remainder filled in from reference TRBV5-6 and TRBJ2-1): DAGVTQSPTHLIKTRGQQVTLRCSPKSGHDTVSWYQQALGQGPQFIFQYYEEEERQRGNFPDRFSGHQFPNYSSELNVNALLLGDSALYLCASSSSRGADNEQFFGPGTRLTVL.

V is TRBV7-9 and J is TRBJ2-3, with D possibly being TRBD2 (6 bases). The germline V gene has CDR1 SEHNR and CDR2 FQNEAQ (reference sequence). Trimming left V 7 bases short and J 0 bases short, with 11 bases between. The CDR3 consists of 14 residues. The CDR3 spells CASTMSGSTDTQYF. In nucleotides, the CDR3 is TGTGCCAGCACCATGAGCGGGAGCACAGATACGCAGTATTTT. The complete variable domain, with remaining parts taken from reference TRBV7-9 and TRBJ2-3, reads DTGVSQNPRHKITKRGQNVTFRCDPISEHNRLYWYRQTLGQGPEFLTYFQNEAQLEKSRLLSDRFSAERPKGSFSTLEIQRTEQGDSAMYLCASTMSGSTDTQYFGPGTRLTVL.

The J gene is TRBJ2-1, the V gene TRBV6-1, with 7 bases fitting TRBD1. The CDR3 runs 14 residues. Germline V gene sequence: CDR1 MNHNS, CDR2 SASEGT. V lost 7 bases to trimming and J lost 1 base; unmatched junction nucleotides: 4. CDR3 loop: CASTQQGSYNEQFF. The CDR3 nucleotides read TGTGCCAGCACACAACAGGGGTCCTACAATGAGCAGTTCTTC.

This clone has only one observation. V usage is TRBV6-1 and J usage is TRBJ2-3; 10 nucleotides align to TRBD2. V shed 6 bases and J 1 base; nucleotides not matched to a gene: 4. Per germline, CDR1 MNHNS and CDR2 SASEGT. The CDR3 length is 15 residues. In nucleotides, the CDR3 is TGTGCCAGCAGCGACGGGACTAGCGGCACAGATACGCAGTATTTT. Its protein is CASSDGTSGTDTQYF.

V is TRBV5-6 and J is TRBJ2-1; 11 positions match TRBD2. The CDR3 sequence is 15 residues long. Losses at the gene ends were 1 base for V and 6 bases for J; bases not matched to a gene: 3. Germline-derived CDR1 and CDR2 are SGHDT and YYEEEE. The CDR3 region is CASSLRSGRGNEQFF. In nucleotides, the CDR3 is TGTGCCAGCAGCTTGCGTAGCGGGAGGGGCAATGAGCAGTTCTTC. The full variable domain, rest sourced from reference TRBV5-6 and TRBJ2-1, is DAGVTQSPTHLIKTRGQQVTLRCSPKSGHDTVSWYQQALGQGPQFIFQYYEEEERQRGNFPDRFSGHQFPNYSSELNVNALLLGDSALYLCASSLRSGRGNEQFFGPGTRLTVL.

This chain connects TRBV7-8 to TRBJ2-2; 11 nucleotides line up with TRBD1. Unmatched junction bases numbered 12, after V lost 5 bases and J lost 1 base. This CDR3 region has 19 residues. Germline CDR1 reads SGHVS; CDR2 reads FQNEAQ. The DNA for the CDR3 is TGTGCCAGCAGCGTCGGACAGGGGGCTTATGGGGAGAACACCGGGGAGCTGTTTTTT. Its protein product is CASSVGQGAYGENTGELFF.

This sequence joins TRBV7-8 and TRBJ2-7, with 8 nucleotides matching TRBD1. Unmatched junction bases numbered 9, after V lost 1 base and J lost 4 bases. There are 16 residues in the CDR3. Germline values: CDR1 SGHVS, CDR2 FQNEAQ. The CDR3 DNA follows: TGTGCCAGCAGCTTAGTTGGGACAGGTGCTCTATACGAGCAGTACTTC. Protein product: CASSLVGTGALYEQYF.

V and J are TRBV7-9 and TRBJ2-7; 11 bases align to TRBD1. CDR1 is SEHNR, CDR2 FQNEAQ, per germline (reference sequence). This CDR3 contains 17 residues. J lost 1 base, V lost 5 bases, and 10 bases had no gene match. The CDR3 is CASSPDGTGGVSYEQYF. CDR3 sequence (DNA): TGTGCCAGCAGCCCAGACGGGACAGGGGGAGTTTCCTACGAGCAGTACTTC.

The chain joins TRBV7-9 to TRBJ2-3; D might be TRBD1 or TRBD2, each matching 6 bases. The CDR3 is 15 amino acids. Trimming took off 5 bases at V and 6 bases at J, with 18 bases between the two ends. Germline V gives CDR1 SEHNR, CDR2 FQNEAQ (reference sequence). The CDR3 sequence: CASSPFGGPGDTQYF. CDR3 coding DNA: TGTGCCAGCAGCCCATTTGGGGGGCCTGGGGATACGCAGTATTTT.

V gene TRBV7-2 combines with J gene TRBJ2-1; D is ambiguous. CDR1 is SGHTA and CDR2 is FQGNSA in the germline V gene. V shed 7 bases and J shed 2 bases, with 15 bases lying between them. The CDR3 is 15 amino acids. CDR3 protein: CASIHGNGPYNEQFF. The CDR3 DNA is TGTGCCAGCATCCACGGAAACGGCCCCTACAATGAGCAGTTCTTC.

This chain joins TRBV19 and TRBJ2-2; TRBD2 is a possible D gene (5 bases). The germline V gene has CDR1 LNHDA and CDR2 SQIVND (reference sequence). The CDR3 runs to 16 residues. Between the trimmed V and J ends, which lost 4 bases and 7 bases, there was a span of 19 bases. The CDR3 loop is CASSNIRGLGRGELFF. Here the CDR3 DNA reads TGTGCCAGTAGTAATATCAGAGGGTTAGGTCGCGGGGAGCTGTTTTTT.

The J gene is TRBJ1-1, the V gene TRBV7-2, with D uncertain. Germline-derived CDR1 and CDR2 are SGHTA and FQGNSA. V lost 2 bases and J lost 5, with 15 bases in between. The CDR3 has 15 residues. The CDR3 coding sequence is TGTGCCAGCAGCTTAAGTCTGGGAATTGGTACTGAAGCTTTCTTT. It codes for CASSLSLGIGTEAFF.

The V and J genes are TRBV21-1 and TRBJ1-2. TRBV21-1 is shown as a pseudogene. The CDR3 runs 14 residues. The CDR3 DNA reads as TGTGCCAGCAGCGACGGGTCGCATAACTATGGCTACACCTTC. It specifies CASSDGSHNYGYTF.

V gene TRBV2 combines with J gene TRBJ2-5; 12 bases are a match to TRBD2. Germline values: CDR1 SNHLY, CDR2 FYNNEI. The CDR3 is made up of 15 amino acids. Trimming at V came to 4 bases and at J to 5 bases, leaving 5 bases not matched to a gene. CDR3 DNA: TGTGCCAGCAGTGGGCCTAGCGGGGGGGGTGAGACCCAGTACTTC. Translation gives CASSGPSGGGETQYF.

With respect to this clone: Other DNA sequences from this sample encode an identical CDR3 as well. The V call is TRBV7-2, the J call TRBJ2-2, with D perhaps matching TRBD2 (5 bases). Germline CDR1 and CDR2: SGHTA and FQGNSA. Trimming stripped 3 bases from V and 4 bases from J, with 9 bases between. This CDR3 comprises 14 residues. The CDR3 spells CASSLDRGTGELFF. In nucleotides, the CDR3 is TGTGCCAGCAGCTTGGACCGGGGCACCGGGGAGCTGTTTTTT.

The chain uses TRBV19 and TRBJ2-3; 9 bases align to TRBD2. V shed 4 bases and J 6 bases; nucleotides not matched to a gene: 11. CDR1 and CDR2 from the germline V gene are LNHDA and SQIVND (reference sequence). CDR3 size: 16 residues. CDR3 DNA sequence: TGTGCCAGTAGTAAGGAGCGGGGGGCCGGGATGGATACGCAGTATTTT. Residues: CASSKERGAGMDTQYF.

V is TRBV7-3 and J is TRBJ1-2, with a possible D match to TRBD1 (5 bases). Germline V CDR1 and CDR2: SGHTA, FQGTGA. V was trimmed by 5 bases and J by 3 bases, leaving 13 bases between them. This CDR3 contains 14 residues. The CDR3: CASSNPGRDYGYTF. In DNA form, the CDR3 reads TGTGCCAGCAGCAACCCGGGACGGGACTATGGCTACACCTTC.

This rearrangement joins TRBV30 to TRBJ2-5; D not certain. The CDR3 covers 14 residues. Germline V lookup: CDR1 GTSNPN, CDR2 SVGIG (reference sequence). V lost 0 bases and J lost 1, with 9 bases in between. The CDR3 spells CAWSVLASQETQYF. CDR3 nucleotide sequence: TGTGCCTGGAGTGTACTGGCATCCCAAGAGACCCAGTACTTC. The full variable domain, its missing parts supplied by reference TRBV30 and TRBJ2-5, is SQTIHQWPATLVQPVGSPLSLECTVEGTSNPNLYWYRQAAGRGLQLLFYSVGIGQISSEVPQNLSASRPQDRQFILSSKKLLLSDSGFYLCAWSVLASQETQYFGPGTRLLVL.

In its sample, this clone was seen a few times. This rearrangement joins TRBV5-1 to TRBJ1-2; the match to TRBD1 covers 8 bases. Germline CDR1 is SGHRS and CDR2 is YFSETQ. CDR3 size: 14 residues. V shed 1 base and J 4 bases; nucleotides not matched to a gene: 3. This CDR3 reads CASSLSGTGYGYTF. As DNA, the CDR3 is TGCGCCAGCAGCTTGTCCGGGACAGGCTATGGCTACACCTTC.

This rearrangement joins TRBV5-6 to TRBJ2-7; TRBD2 is a possible D gene (5 bases). CDR1 SGHDT and CDR2 YYEEEE come from the germline V gene. The V end lost 5 bases, the J end lost 3 bases, and 24 bases lay between the germline ends. The CDR3 is 17 residues long. In DNA, the CDR3 is TGTGCCAGCAGTACCTACGGTCGAGGACGGGGATACTACGAGCAGTACTTC. Protein sequence: CASSTYGRGRGYYEQYF.

The chain combines TRBV7-9 with TRBJ1-2; D gene unclear. The CDR3 runs to 15 residues. V lost 1 base, J lost 2 bases, and 11 bases lay in between. Per the germline V gene, CDR1 is SEHNR and CDR2 is FQNEAQ (reference sequence). CDR3: CASSLDGRTNYGYTF. The CDR3 DNA follows: TGTGCCAGCAGCTTAGACGGCCGCACCAACTATGGCTACACCTTC.

The chain links TRBV5-4 to TRBJ1-1, with D possibly TRBD1 on 6 matching bases. This CDR3 is built from 13 residues. CDR1 is SGHNT and CDR2 is YYREEE in the germline V gene (reference sequence). Trimming stripped 0 bases from V and 11 bases from J, with 14 bases between. CDR3 sequence reads: CASSLARGPVAFF. CDR3 nucleotides: TGTGCCAGCAGCTTGGCCCGGGGGCCGGTGGCTTTCTTT.